This T cell receptor beta chain was observed in a study of CD4+ T cells in melanoma. CDR1 is SGHRS, CDR2 YFSETQ, per germline. This CDR3 comprises 13 residues. Losses at the gene ends were 8 bases for V and 0 bases for J; bases not matched to a gene: 3. The table came from immunoSEQ multiplex PCR; TCRdb's copy has only in-frame clones and leaves some out. The sample has roughly 20,000 clones; around 79% are singletons. Regarding the study as a whole: Neoantigen-specific CD4+ T cells in melanoma reportedly had diverse differentiation states. CD8+ T cell, macrophage and B cell function reportedly correlated with neoantigen-specific CD4+ T cells.

As to this clone: Its antigen is not identified. The sample has other DNA sequences that encode this CDR3 too.

The rearrangement links TRBV5-1 to TRBJ2-3; 7 bases map to TRBD2. The TCR sequence derives from a human donor with melanoma. The sample comprised cells from a culture (not recorded whether cultured in vitro). The CDR3 DNA sequence: TGCGCCAGTGACGGGGGGAGCACAGATACGCAGTATTTT. It codes for CASDGGSTDTQYF.